This T cell receptor beta chain emerged from a study of blood T cell repertoires in COVID-19. Study information: PBMCs, B-cell-depleted T cells, or T cells provided the cDNA or gDNA that made up the material.

Data came from immunoSEQ multiplex PCR; TCRdb stores just in-frame clones and leaves some out. The profile covers 65,000 to 90,000 clones, with around 80% appearing a single time and 10% taken by the ten largest. V lost 4 bases and J lost 0, with 16 bases in between. The CDR3 loop spans 17 amino acids. Looked up from germline, CDR1 is SEHNR and CDR2 is FQNEAQ (reference sequence). The chain is built from TRBV7-9 and TRBJ1-3; TRBD1 is a possible D gene (5 bases). The clonotype comes from a man aged 55 to 70 with acute or convalescent COVID-19. Sequencing was carried out using peripheral blood. For the CDR3, the DNA is TGTGCCAGCAGCTCCCTACGGGGGAACCCCTCTGGAAACACCATATATTTT. Amino acid sequence: CASSSLRGNPSGNTIYF. Using reference TRBV7-9 and TRBJ1-3 for the parts outside the CDR3, the full variable domain is DTGVSQNPRHKITKRGQNVTFRCDPISEHNRLYWYRQTLGQGPEFLTYFQNEAQLEKSRLLSDRFSAERPKGSFSTLEIQRTEQGDSAMYLCASSSLRGNPSGNTIYFGEGSWLTVV.